This T cell receptor beta chain derives from a study of T-cell reconstitution after alpha-beta-depleted transplantation in children. This sample's TCRbeta library carried unique molecular identifier barcodes. TCRdb analysed the PCR reads with MiXCR anew, one entry per CDR3 protein. There are 500,000 to 650,000 distinct CDR3 sequences in the sample; 10% to 15% occur only once, and roughly 2.3% lies in the top ten. In germline, CDR1 is KGHSH, CDR2 LQKENI. The V end lost 3 bases, the J end lost 2 bases, and 12 bases lay between the germline ends. The CDR3 has 15 amino acids. The clonotype originates from a male patient younger than 18 who had a stem cell transplant for acute myeloid leukemia, so the T cells may come from the graft donor. The input for sequencing was PBMCs, mostly from graft donor cells, taken 360 days after TCRalphabeta/CD19-depleted stem cell transplant. The V gene is TRBV18, the J gene TRBJ2-3, with D unclear. The CDR3 protein is CASSPTARPTDTQYF. The CDR3 bases are TGTGCCAGCTCACCTACGGCGCGGCCCACAGATACGCAGTATTTT.